This T cell receptor beta chain stems from a study of beta chain features in type 1 diabetes. Study results and limitations: Reduced insertions and increased deletions marked VDJ junctions in type 1 diabetes patients.

On this clone itself: The antigen is undetermined.

Investigators reverse transcribed all isolated RNA, so they sequenced expressed TCRB transcripts. Libraries were prepared by immunoSEQ multiplex PCR; TCRdb keeps only in-frame clonotypes and omits some of them. The sample has hundreds of thousands of clones; roughly 15% are singletons. With 2 bases removed from V and 3 bases from J, the gap between germline ends came to 14 bases. In germline, CDR1 is LGHNA, CDR2 YSLEER. The CDR3 runs 15 residues. This sequence was found in a woman aged 18-35 years in good health. The chain employs TRBV4-3 and TRBJ2-7; TRBD2 is a possible D gene (5 bases). The sequenced material came from naive CD4+ T cells from blood. This CDR3 is CASSQLAGNHYEQYF. CDR3 coding DNA: TGCGCCAGCAGCCAACTGGCCGGGAACCACTACGAGCAGTACTTC.